This T cell receptor beta chain was identified in a study of metastatic and nonmetastatic thyroid tumors. As for the study in general: Both malignant and benign thyroid patients supplied peripheral blood and tumor or nodule tissue samples, across which the repertoires of these patients were then compared.

In the authors' methods: The study built a papillary thyroid cancer distant-metastasis classifier from CDR3 differences across clinicopathological groups. TCRdb recomputed clones from the PCR reads via MiXCR. Here the V and J calls rest on TCRdb's processing, not on the authors' analysis. The sample carries 30,000 to 45,000 clones, about 32% recorded once. V was cut by 2 bases and J by 5 bases, with 12 bases left in between. Germline V gene lookup returns CDR1 MNHNS and CDR2 SASEGT. CDR3 length equals 14 residues. This clone has only a few counts. Patients had received no treatment of any kind before thyroid surgery.

The sequencing sample was made of tumor tissue. The chain recombines TRBV6-1 with TRBJ1-1; no reliable D call. This TCR derives from a female donor with papillary thyroid cancer or a benign thyroid nodule (not recorded which). Some clones in this sample may be carry-over from other donors' samples. The CDR3 bases are TGTGCCAGCAGTGAACGGTGGTTAGGGACTGAAGCTTTCTTT. Protein: CASSERWLGTEAFF.